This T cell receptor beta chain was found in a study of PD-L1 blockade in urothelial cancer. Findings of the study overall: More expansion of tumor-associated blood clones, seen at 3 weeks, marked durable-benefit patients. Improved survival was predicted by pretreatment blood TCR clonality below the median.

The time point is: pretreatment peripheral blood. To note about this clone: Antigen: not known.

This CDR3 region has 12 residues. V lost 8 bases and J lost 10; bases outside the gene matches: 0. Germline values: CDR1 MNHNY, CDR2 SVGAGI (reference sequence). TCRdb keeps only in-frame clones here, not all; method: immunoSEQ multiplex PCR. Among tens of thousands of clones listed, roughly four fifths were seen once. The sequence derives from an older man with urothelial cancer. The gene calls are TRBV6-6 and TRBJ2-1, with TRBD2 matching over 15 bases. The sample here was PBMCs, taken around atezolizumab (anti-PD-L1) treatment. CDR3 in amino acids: CASGTSGREQFF. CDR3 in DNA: TGTGCCAGCGGGACTAGCGGGAGGGAGCAGTTCTTC.